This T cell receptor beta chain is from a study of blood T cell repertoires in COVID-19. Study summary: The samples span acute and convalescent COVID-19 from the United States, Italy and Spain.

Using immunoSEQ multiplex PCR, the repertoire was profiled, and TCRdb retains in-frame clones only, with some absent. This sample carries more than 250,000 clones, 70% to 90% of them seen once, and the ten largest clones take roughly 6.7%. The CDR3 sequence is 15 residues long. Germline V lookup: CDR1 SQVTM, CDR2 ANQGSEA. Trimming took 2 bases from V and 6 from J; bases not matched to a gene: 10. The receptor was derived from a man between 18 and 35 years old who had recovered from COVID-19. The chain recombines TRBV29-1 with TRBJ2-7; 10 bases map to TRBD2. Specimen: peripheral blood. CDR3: CSVERLAGVIGEQYF. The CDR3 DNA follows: TGCAGCGTTGAACGGCTAGCGGGAGTGATTGGCGAGCAGTACTTC.